The present TCR beta chain was sequenced within a study of neurological immune-mediated disorders. The time point was: longitudinal time-point 3. Unsorted libraries were generated from 2 million PBMCs held at -80 degrees C. The CDR3 is 12 residues long. V was shortened by 3 bases and J by 4 bases, with 5 bases between the two germline ends. Overall study results and limits: Whereas HTLV-1-associated myelopathy showed the most TCR clonal expansion, multiple sclerosis showed the least, with levels below those of healthy controls. Among expanded clones, no CDR3 amino acid sequences were shared across subjects, a pattern suggesting private repertoires in all groups.

MiXCR, run by TCRdb on the 5' RACE reads, gives a single entry per CDR3 protein. This sample has roughly 53,000 distinct CDR3 sequences; roughly 8.3% occur once, and the top ten carry 1.5% to 2%. This clonotype was detected many times. As yet, its antigen is unknown. The chain has TRBV12-3 or TRBV12-4 and TRBJ2-3; unclear D gene. Sequences were obtained from PBMCs. The TCR sequence derives from a woman aged 40-49 years in good health. The CDR3 sequence: CASSLGADTQYF. The CDR3 DNA sequence: TGTGCCAGCAGTTTGGGCGCAGATACGCAGTATTTT.